These T cell receptor beta chains were read from a single sample in a study of T cells after yellow fever vaccination. In TCRdb, the 5' RACE reads were re-called with MiXCR into one record per CDR3 protein. The data contain around 590,000 distinct CDR3 sequences, around an eighth of them singletons. The sample here was PBMCs, taken on the day of the yellow fever booster vaccination. The receptors were sampled from a young man who received the YFV17D yellow fever vaccine. CDR3s include the opening cysteine and the closing phenylalanine or tryptophan. Each record gives: clone size, J gene, V gene, CDR3 protein. Part of the rows lack a size; the others show once, few, many or a class for expanded clones.

abundance: few; j_gene: TRBJ2-5; v_gene: TRBV12-3/TRBV12-4; CDR3aa: CASSGWDREETQYF
abundance: few; j_gene: TRBJ1-2; v_gene: TRBV5-1; CDR3aa: CASSYPGSNYGYTF
abundance: NA; j_gene: TRBJ2-2; v_gene: TRBV12-3/TRBV12-4; CDR3aa: CASRLPGTSTGELFF
abundance: few; j_gene: TRBJ2-7; v_gene: TRBV20-1; CDR3aa: CSASLTSGSYEQYF
abundance: many; j_gene: TRBJ2-7; v_gene: TRBV30; CDR3aa: CAWSIALPSLYEQYF
abundance: few; j_gene: TRBJ2-3; v_gene: TRBV6-5; CDR3aa: CASSYSNYRDTQYF
abundance: few; j_gene: TRBJ2-7; v_gene: TRBV7-2; CDR3aa: CASSLKVSLLYEQYF
abundance: few; j_gene: TRBJ1-1; v_gene: TRBV20-1; CDR3aa: CSAKGRDSNLVAFF
abundance: NA; j_gene: TRBJ2-2; v_gene: TRBV9; CDR3aa: CASSAPAGELFF
abundance: NA; j_gene: TRBJ2-5; v_gene: TRBV5-1; CDR3aa: CASSLVGSGSQETQYF
abundance: few; j_gene: TRBJ2-3; v_gene: TRBV5-5; CDR3aa: CASSLAPGGTTDTQYF
abundance: NA; j_gene: TRBJ1-6; v_gene: TRBV4-3; CDR3aa: CASSQERTAWDSPLHF
abundance: NA; j_gene: TRBJ2-5; v_gene: TRBV5-5; CDR3aa: CASSPYGIQATETQYF
abundance: NA; j_gene: TRBJ2-7; v_gene: TRBV11-2; CDR3aa: CASSLEGLAGGLEQYF
abundance: few; j_gene: TRBJ2-5; v_gene: TRBV5-1; CDR3aa: CATDLNAGQGPQETQYF
abundance: many; j_gene: TRBJ2-3; v_gene: TRBV11-2; CDR3aa: CATAGGPDTQYF
abundance: many; j_gene: TRBJ2-3; v_gene: TRBV5-1; CDR3aa: CASSLNPPGTDTQYF
abundance: NA; j_gene: TRBJ2-7; v_gene: TRBV20-1; CDR3aa: CSASTSGYYEQYF
abundance: NA; j_gene: TRBJ2-1; v_gene: TRBV12-3/TRBV12-4; CDR3aa: CASSLFSGTTFF
abundance: few; j_gene: TRBJ2-1; v_gene: TRBV20-1; CDR3aa: CSARDLRLAGYNEQFF
abundance: few; j_gene: TRBJ2-1; v_gene: TRBV6-2/TRBV6-3; CDR3aa: CASSYSAGISYNEQFF
abundance: few; j_gene: TRBJ1-2; v_gene: TRBV20-1; CDR3aa: CSASTVNYGYTF
abundance: NA; j_gene: TRBJ2-2; v_gene: TRBV5-1; CDR3aa: CASSETSSTGELFF
abundance: NA; j_gene: TRBJ2-5; v_gene: TRBV12-3/TRBV12-4; CDR3aa: CASSYTGKETQYF
abundance: few; j_gene: TRBJ2-1; v_gene: TRBV10-2; CDR3aa: CASLASTSNNEQFF
abundance: NA; j_gene: TRBJ2-1; v_gene: TRBV12-3/TRBV12-4; CDR3aa: CASSSYQPNEQFF
abundance: many; j_gene: TRBJ2-1; v_gene: TRBV7-9; CDR3aa: CASSLVPIRSYNEQFF
abundance: few; j_gene: TRBJ2-7; v_gene: TRBV29-1; CDR3aa: CSVETLNSYEQYF
abundance: NA; j_gene: TRBJ2-3; v_gene: TRBV27; CDR3aa: CASSFFPDRGADTQYF
abundance: many; j_gene: TRBJ2-5; v_gene: TRBV6-5; CDR3aa: CASSWLGQGASTHGTQYF
abundance: NA; j_gene: TRBJ2-1; v_gene: TRBV5-5; CDR3aa: CASSLVAGKVNEQFF
abundance: NA; j_gene: TRBJ2-2; v_gene: TRBV7-2; CDR3aa: CASSLEHSGRAGELFF
abundance: few; j_gene: TRBJ2-1; v_gene: TRBV4-2; CDR3aa: CASSQGATGRGGEQFF
abundance: NA; j_gene: TRBJ2-2; v_gene: TRBV6-2/TRBV6-3; CDR3aa: CASGLLNTGELFF
abundance: NA; j_gene: TRBJ2-3; v_gene: TRBV2; CDR3aa: CASSERSGRAADTQYF
abundance: NA; j_gene: TRBJ1-2; v_gene: TRBV28; CDR3aa: CASSFKGSYGYTF
abundance: many; j_gene: TRBJ1-4; v_gene: TRBV25-1; CDR3aa: CASSAGGVEKLFF
abundance: few; j_gene: TRBJ1-1; v_gene: TRBV5-1; CDR3aa: CASSLVEGASEAFF
abundance: NA; j_gene: TRBJ2-2; v_gene: TRBV24-1; CDR3aa: CATSGTQFGELFF
abundance: few; j_gene: TRBJ2-7; v_gene: TRBV6-1; CDR3aa: CASSEYSGTGAYEQYF
abundance: many; j_gene: TRBJ2-7; v_gene: TRBV9; CDR3aa: CASSRDGYEQYF
abundance: few; j_gene: TRBJ2-1; v_gene: TRBV5-1; CDR3aa: CASSFRLNNEQFF
abundance: few; j_gene: TRBJ1-4; v_gene: TRBV4-3; CDR3aa: CASSQDPKRATNEKLFF
abundance: NA; j_gene: TRBJ2-1; v_gene: TRBV20-1; CDR3aa: CSARLAGTSGHNEQFF
abundance: few; j_gene: TRBJ2-1; v_gene: TRBV5-5; CDR3aa: CASSLVGSFNNEQFF
abundance: NA; j_gene: TRBJ1-1; v_gene: TRBV15; CDR3aa: CATSRDTPEAFF
abundance: NA; j_gene: TRBJ2-3; v_gene: TRBV6-2/TRBV6-3; CDR3aa: CASSNLPDTQYF
abundance: NA; j_gene: TRBJ2-5; v_gene: TRBV5-1; CDR3aa: CASSLASWETQYF